This TCR beta chain was obtained from a study of shared clonotypes between healthy human individuals. Findings and limits, study-wide: An anticipated effect of sequencing depth on clonotype sharing among donors was recognized.

This clone was detected ten times or more. Its matching antigen is unknown. Original processing methods: Owing to the provision of junction-only sequences devoid of quality scores by immunoSEQ, filtering differed. The data were produced by immunoSEQ multiplex PCR, yet TCRdb's version contains in-frame clones alone and is incomplete. V and J calls plus clone size are reproduced from that table; the DNA served to infer D and trimming. The data show 550,000 to 800,000 clones, approximately 79% seen once. With V trimmed by 7 bases and J by 2 bases, 1 base remained unmatched. Germline V CDR1 and CDR2: MGHDK, SYGVNS. The CDR3 consists of 14 residues. Every contributor of samples was a Caucasian grown-up residing in Nashville, Tennessee.

The J gene is TRBJ2-6, the V gene TRBV25-1; 8 nucleotides align to TRBD1. Specimen: memory CD4+ T cells sorted from blood. The subset denotes: CD45RA-negative fraction. The origin of this receptor is a woman aged 25 to 39 in good health. The CDR3 loop is CASKDRAGANVLTF. The CDR3 DNA reads as TGTGCCAGCAAGGACAGGGCTGGGGCCAACGTCCTGACTTTC.